This T cell receptor beta chain originates from a study of early T cells in non-severe SARS-CoV-2 infection. Trimming removed 5 bases from V and 3 bases from J; junction bases left unmatched: 3. Germline CDR1 and CDR2: DFQATT and SNEGSKA (reference sequence). The CDR3 runs 14 residues. At least ten counts were recorded for this clonotype. Its antigen is unidentified. The TCR library protocol was used to attach unique molecular identifiers. These identifiers were attached to individual cDNA molecules. TCRdb processed the 5' RACE reads anew with MiXCR; each CDR3 protein has one entry. This table holds about 100,000 distinct CDR3 sequences, about an eighth found once. Study-wide results and limits: Matching against VDJdb likely underestimated virus-specific expansions, favoring anti-spike CD8.

Material for sequencing was whole blood. The chain is built from TRBV20-1 and TRBJ2-1, with 11 positions matching TRBD2. The source is an adult who was a healthcare worker with PCR-confirmed SARS-CoV-2 infection or an uninfected control (not recorded which). CDR3 in amino acids: CSASGTSGYNEQFF. The CDR3 DNA follows: TGCAGTGCTTCAGGGACTAGCGGCTACAATGAGCAGTTCTTC.